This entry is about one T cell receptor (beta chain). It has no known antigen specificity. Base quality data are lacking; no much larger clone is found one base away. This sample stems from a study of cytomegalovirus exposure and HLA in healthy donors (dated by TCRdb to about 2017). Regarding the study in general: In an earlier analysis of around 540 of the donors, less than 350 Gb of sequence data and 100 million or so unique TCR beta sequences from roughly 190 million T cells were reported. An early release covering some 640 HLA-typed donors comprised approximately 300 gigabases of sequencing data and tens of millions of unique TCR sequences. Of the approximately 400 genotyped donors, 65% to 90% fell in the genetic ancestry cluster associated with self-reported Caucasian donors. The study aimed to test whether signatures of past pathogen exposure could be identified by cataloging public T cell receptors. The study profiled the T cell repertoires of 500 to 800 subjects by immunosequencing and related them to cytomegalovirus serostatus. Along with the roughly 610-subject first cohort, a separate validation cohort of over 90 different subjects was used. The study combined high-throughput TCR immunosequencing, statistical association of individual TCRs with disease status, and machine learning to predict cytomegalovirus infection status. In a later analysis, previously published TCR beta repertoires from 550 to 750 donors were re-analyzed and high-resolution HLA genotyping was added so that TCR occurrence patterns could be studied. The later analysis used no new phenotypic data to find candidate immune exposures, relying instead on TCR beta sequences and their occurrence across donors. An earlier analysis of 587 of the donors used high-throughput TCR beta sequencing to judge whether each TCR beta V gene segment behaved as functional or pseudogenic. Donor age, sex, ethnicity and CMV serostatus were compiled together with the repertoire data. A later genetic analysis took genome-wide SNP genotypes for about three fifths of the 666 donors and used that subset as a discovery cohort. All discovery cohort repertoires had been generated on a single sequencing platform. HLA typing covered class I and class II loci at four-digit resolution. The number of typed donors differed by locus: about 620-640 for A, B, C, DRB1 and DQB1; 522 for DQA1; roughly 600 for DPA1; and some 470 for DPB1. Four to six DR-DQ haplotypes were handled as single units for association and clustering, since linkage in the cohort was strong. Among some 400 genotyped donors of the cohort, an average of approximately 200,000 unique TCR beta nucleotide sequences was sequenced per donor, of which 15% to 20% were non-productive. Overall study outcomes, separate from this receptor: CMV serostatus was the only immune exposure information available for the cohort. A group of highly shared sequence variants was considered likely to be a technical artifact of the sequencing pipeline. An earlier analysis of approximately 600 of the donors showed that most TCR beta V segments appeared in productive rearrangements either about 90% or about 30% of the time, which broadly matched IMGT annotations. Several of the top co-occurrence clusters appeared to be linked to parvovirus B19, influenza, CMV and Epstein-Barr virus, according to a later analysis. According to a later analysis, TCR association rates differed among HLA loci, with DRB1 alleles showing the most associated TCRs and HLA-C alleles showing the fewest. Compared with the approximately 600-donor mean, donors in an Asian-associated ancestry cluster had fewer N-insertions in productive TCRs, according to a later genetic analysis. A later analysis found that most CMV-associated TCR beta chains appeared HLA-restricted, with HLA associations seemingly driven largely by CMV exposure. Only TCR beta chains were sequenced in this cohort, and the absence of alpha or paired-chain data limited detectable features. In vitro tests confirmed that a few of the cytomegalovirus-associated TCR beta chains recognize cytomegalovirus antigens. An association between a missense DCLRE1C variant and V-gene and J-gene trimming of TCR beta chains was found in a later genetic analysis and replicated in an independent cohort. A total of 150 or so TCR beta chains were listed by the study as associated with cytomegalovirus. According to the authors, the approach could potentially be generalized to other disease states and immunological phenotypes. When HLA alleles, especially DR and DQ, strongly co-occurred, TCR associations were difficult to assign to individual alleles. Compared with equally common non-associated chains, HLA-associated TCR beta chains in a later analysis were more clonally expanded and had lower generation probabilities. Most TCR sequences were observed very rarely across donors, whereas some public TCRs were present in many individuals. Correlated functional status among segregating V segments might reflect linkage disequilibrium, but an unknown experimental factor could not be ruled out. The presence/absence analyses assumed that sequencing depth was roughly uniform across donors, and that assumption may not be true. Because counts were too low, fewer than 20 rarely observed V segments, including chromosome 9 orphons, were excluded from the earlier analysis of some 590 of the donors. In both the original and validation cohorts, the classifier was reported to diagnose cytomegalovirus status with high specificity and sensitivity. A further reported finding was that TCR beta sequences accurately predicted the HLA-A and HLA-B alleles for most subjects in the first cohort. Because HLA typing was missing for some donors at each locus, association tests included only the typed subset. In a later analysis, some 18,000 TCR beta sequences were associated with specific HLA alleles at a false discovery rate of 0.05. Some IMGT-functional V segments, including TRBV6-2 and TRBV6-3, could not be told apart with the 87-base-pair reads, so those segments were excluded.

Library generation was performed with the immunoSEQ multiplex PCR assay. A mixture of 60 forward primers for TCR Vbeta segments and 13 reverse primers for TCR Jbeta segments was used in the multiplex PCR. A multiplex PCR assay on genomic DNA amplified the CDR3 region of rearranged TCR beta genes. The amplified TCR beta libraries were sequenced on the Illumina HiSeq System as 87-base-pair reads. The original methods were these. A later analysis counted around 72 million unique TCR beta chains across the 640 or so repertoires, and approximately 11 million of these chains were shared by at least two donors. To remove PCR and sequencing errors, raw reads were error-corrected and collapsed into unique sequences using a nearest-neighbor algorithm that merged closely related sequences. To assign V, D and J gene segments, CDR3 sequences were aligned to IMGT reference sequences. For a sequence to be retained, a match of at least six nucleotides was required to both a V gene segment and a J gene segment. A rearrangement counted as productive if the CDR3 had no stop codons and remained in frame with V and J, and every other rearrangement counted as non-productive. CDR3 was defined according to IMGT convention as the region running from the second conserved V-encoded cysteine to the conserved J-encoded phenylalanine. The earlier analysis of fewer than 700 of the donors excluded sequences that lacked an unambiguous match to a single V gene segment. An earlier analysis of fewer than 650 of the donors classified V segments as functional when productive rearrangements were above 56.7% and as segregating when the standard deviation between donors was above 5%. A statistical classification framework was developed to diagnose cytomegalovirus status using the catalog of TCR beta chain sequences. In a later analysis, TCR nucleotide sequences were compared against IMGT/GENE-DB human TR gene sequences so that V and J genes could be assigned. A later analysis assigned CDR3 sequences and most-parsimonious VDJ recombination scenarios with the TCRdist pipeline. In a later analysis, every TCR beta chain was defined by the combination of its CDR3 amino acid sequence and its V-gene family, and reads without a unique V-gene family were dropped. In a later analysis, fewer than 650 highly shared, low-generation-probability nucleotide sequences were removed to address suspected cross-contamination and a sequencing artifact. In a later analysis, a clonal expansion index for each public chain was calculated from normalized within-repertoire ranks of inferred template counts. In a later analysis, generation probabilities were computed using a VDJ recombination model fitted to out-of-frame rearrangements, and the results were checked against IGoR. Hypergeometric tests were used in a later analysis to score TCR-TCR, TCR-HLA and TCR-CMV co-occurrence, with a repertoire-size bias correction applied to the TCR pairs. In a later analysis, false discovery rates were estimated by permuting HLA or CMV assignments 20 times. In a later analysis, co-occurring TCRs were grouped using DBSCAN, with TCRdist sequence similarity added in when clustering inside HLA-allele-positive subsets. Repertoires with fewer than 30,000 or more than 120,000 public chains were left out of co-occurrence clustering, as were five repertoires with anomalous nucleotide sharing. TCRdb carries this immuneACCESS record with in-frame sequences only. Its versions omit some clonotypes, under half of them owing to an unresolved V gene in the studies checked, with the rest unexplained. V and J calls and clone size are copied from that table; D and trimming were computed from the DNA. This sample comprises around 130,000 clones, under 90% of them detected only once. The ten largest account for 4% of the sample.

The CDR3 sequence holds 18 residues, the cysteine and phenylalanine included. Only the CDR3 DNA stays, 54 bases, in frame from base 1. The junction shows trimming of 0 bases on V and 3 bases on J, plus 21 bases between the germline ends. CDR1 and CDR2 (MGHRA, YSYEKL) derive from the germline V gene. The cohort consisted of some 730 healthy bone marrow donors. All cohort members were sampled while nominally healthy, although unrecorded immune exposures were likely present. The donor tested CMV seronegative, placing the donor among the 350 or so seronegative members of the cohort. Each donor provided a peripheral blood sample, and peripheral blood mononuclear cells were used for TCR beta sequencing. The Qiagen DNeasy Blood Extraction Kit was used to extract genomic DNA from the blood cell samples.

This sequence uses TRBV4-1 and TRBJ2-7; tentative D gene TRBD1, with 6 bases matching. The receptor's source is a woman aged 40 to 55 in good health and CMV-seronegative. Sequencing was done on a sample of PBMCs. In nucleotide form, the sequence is TGCGCCAGCAGCCAAGAATGGGGGCGCAGCGGAGGACGCTACGAGCAGTACTTC. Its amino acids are CASSQEWGRSGGRYEQYF.